The 5 T cell receptor beta chains below come from one sample, sequenced in a study of T cell repertoires in cytomegalovirus infection. TCRdb re-derived calls from the reads in MiXCR, one entry per CDR3 protein. This sample has 600,000 to 800,000 distinct CDR3 sequences, with 20% to 25% found just once. The sample taken for sequencing was CD8+ T cells from PBMCs. The receptors originated from a human donor in good health (CMV status not recorded). Some clones in this sample may be carry-over from other donors' samples.

The chain uses TRBV6-2 or TRBV6-3 and TRBJ2-7; weak D call: TRBD1 (6 bases). Germline values: CDR1 MNHEY, CDR2 SVGEGT. The ends were cut back, 4 bases at V and 5 bases at J, with 18 bases in the middle. CDR3 length: 15 amino acids. CDR3 region: CASSSIRGQTDEQYV. Written as DNA, the CDR3 is TGTGCCAGCAGTTCCATCCGGGGACAAACGGACGAGCAGTACGTC.

This clonotype was counted ten times or more. This chain uses TRBV7-2 with TRBJ2-7; TRBD1 might be the D (6 bases). The V end was cut by 1 base, the J end by 4 bases, with 14 bases between. The CDR3 is made up of 15 amino acids. In germline, CDR1 is SGHTA, CDR2 FQGNSA. CDR3 sequence: CASSLGPTGKYEQYF. For the CDR3, the DNA is TGTGCCAGCAGCTTAGGTCCGACAGGAAAATACGAGCAGTACTTC.

The J gene is TRBJ1-5, the V gene TRBV19; maybe TRBD1 (5 bases). The germline V gene has CDR1 LNHDA and CDR2 SQIVND (reference sequence). The CDR3 length is 13 residues. V was cut by 10 bases and J by 0 bases, with 10 bases left in between. The CDR3 nucleotides read TGTGCCACTTCTACAGGTAGCAATCAGCCCCAGCATTTT. This sequence encodes CATSTGSNQPQHF.

Details on this clonotype: Mismatch with germline at one junction end may stem from a read error. V and J are TRBV27 and TRBJ2-1; 7 nucleotides line up with TRBD1. The V gene's germline CDR1 is MNHEY and CDR2 SMNVEV (reference sequence). The CDR3 spans 16 residues. The CDR3 coding sequence is TGTGCCAACAGTTTATACTCCGGGGACAGCTCCAATGAGCAGTTCTTC. Its translation is CANSLYSGDSSNEQFF.

This clonotype was picked up a small number of times. The V call is TRBV6-2 or TRBV6-3, the J call TRBJ2-7; the D gene is possibly TRBD2 (6 bases). CDR3 length equals 12 residues. Trimming removed 6 bases at V and 10 bases at J, with 16 bases between. Looked up from germline, CDR1 is MNHEY and CDR2 is SVGEGT. CDR3 DNA sequence: TGTGCCAGCAGCCCGGACACGGGAGAACAGTACGTC. Translation gives CASSPDTGEQYV.